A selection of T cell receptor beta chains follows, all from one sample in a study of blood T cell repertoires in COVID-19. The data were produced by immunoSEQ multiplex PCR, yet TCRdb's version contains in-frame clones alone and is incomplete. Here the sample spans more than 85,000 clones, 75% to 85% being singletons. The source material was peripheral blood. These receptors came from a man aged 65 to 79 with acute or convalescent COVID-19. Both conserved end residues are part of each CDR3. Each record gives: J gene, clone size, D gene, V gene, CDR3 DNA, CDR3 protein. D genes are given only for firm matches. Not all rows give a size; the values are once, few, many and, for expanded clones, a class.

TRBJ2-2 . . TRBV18 TGTGCCAGCTCACCACGCAGATTCACCGGGGAGCTGTTTTTT CASSPRRFTGELFF
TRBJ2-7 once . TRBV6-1 TGTGCCAGCAGTGAAAGGCAGGGGACGTACTACGAGCAGTACTTC CASSERQGTYYEQYF
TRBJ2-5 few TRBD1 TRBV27 TGTGCCAGCCAAATACAGGGGAGCGAGACCCAGTACTTC CASQIQGSETQYF
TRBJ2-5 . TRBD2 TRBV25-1 TGTGCCAGCAGTGTAGCTAGCGGGAGTTACCAAGAGACCCAGTACTTC CASSVASGSYQETQYF
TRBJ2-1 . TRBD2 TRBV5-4 TGTGCCAGCAGCTTGAAGCTAGCGGCCGCCTACAATGAGCAGTTCTTC CASSLKLAAAYNEQFF
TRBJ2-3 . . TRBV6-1 TGTGCCAGCAGTGAAGGCCGGGTCTATACCCCAGATACGCAGTATTTT CASSEGRVYTPDTQYF
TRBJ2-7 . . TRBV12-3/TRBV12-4 TGTGCCAGCAGCCCTGGTGTAGTCTACGAGCAGTACTTC CASSPGVVYEQYF
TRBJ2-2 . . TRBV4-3 TGCGCCAGCAGCCAAGACGTCTTTCGGGAGCTGTTTTTT CASSQDVFRELFF
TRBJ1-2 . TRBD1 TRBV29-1 TGCAGCGTTGAAGCCGGGACAGGCTTACGCTATGGCTACACCTTC CSVEAGTGLRYGYTF
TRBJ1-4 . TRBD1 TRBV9 TGTGCCAGCAGCGGCGGGACAGGGGGCGCGGGGGGTGAAAAACTGTTTTTT CASSGGTGGAGGEKLFF
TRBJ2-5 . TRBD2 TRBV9 TGTGCCAGCAGCGTAGGGACTAGGGCCTGGGAGACCCAGTACTTC CASSVGTRAWETQYF
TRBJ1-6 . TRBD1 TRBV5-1 TGCGCCAGCAGCTTGTCACAGGGGGAGTCACCCCTCCACTTT CASSLSQGESPLHF
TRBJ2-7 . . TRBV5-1 TGCGCCAGCAGCTTGGAACAGAGCTACGAGCAGTACTTC CASSLEQSYEQYF
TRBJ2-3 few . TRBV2 TGTGCCAGCACGTTCCTAGCTGCTAATCCAGGCACAGATACGCAGTATTTT CASTFLAANPGTDTQYF
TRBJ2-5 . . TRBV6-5 TGTGCCAGCAGTTCCCCCTCAGCGGACCCGCGGGAGACCCAGTACTTC CASSSPSADPRETQYF
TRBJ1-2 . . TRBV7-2 TGTGCCAGCAGCCGCCTCGGGGGGGGCGGCTATGGCTACACCTTC CASSRLGGGGYGYTF
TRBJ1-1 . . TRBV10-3 TGTGCCATCGGACGGAGGGGAGACGCTGAAGCTTTCTTT CAIGRRGDAEAFF
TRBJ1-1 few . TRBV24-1 TGTGCCATCGCTGACTGGAACACTGAAGCTTTCTTT CAIADWNTEAFF
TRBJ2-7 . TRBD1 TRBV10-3 TGTGCCATCAGTGGCAGACAGGGGGCTTACGAGCAGTACTTC CAISGRQGAYEQYF
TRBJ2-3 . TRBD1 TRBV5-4 TGTGCCAGCAGTGGGGGGACAGGGGGCACAGATACGCAGTATTTT CASSGGTGGTDTQYF
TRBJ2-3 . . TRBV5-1 TGCGCCAGCAGCTTGGGGGCTAGCGTCGGCACAGATACGCAGTATTTT CASSLGASVGTDTQYF
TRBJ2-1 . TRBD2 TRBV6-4 TGTGCCAGCAGAGCAGCGGGGTACAATGAGCAGTTCTTC CASRAAGYNEQFF
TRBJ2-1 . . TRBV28 TGTGCCAGCAGTCGAACTCCAATTACCTACAATGAGCAGTTCTTC CASSRTPITYNEQFF
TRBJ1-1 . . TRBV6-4 TGTGCCAGCAGGGCTGAAATGAACACTGAAGCTTTCTTT CASRAEMNTEAFF
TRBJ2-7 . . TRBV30 TGTGCCTGGAACGGCGGGCTTACCTACGAGCAGTACTTC CAWNGGLTYEQYF
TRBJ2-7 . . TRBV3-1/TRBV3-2 TGTGCCAGCAGCCAGTACGATACAACCCCCTACGAGCAGTACTTC CASSQYDTTPYEQYF
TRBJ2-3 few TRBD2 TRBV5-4 TGTGCCAGCAGCTCTGGGGCTAGCGGGAGGGCAGATACGCAGTATTTT CASSSGASGRADTQYF
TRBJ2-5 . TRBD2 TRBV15 TGTGCCACCAGCAGAGAAACTAGCGGGTCCGGGCTGGGGGAGACCCAGTACTTC CATSRETSGSGLGETQYF
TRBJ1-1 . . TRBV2 TGTGCCAGCAGTGCGGGGGGCGCGGGCAACACTGAAGCTTTCTTT CASSAGGAGNTEAFF
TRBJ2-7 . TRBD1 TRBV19 TGTGCCACCCAGGGGGACCCCTCCTACGAGCAGTACTTC CATQGDPSYEQYF
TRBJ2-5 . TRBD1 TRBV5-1 TGCGCCAGCAGCTACGGGACAGCGGAAGAGACCCAGTACTTC CASSYGTAEETQYF
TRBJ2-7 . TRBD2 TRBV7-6 TGTGCCAGCAGCTTAGGGGGAGCGGGAGGAAAATACGAGCAGTACTTC CASSLGGAGGKYEQYF
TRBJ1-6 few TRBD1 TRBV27 TGTGCCAGCAGTTATCGGCAGGGGGTAGGTTCACCCCTCCACTTT CASSYRQGVGSPLHF
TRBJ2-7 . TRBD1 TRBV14 TGTGCCAGCAGCCAGCGCGACAGGGGGGACTACGAGCAGTACTTC CASSQRDRGDYEQYF
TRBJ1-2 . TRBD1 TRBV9 TGTGCCAGCAACCCGGGACAGGGCCACCTCTATGGCTACACCTTC CASNPGQGHLYGYTF
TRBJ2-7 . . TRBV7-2 TGTGCCAGCAGCCTCACAGGTGGCGAGCAGTACTTC CASSLTGGEQYF
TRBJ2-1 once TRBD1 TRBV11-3 TGTGCCAGCAGCTTAGAGGTGGCAGGGGGCTTGGGTGAGCAGTTCTTC CASSLEVAGGLGEQFF
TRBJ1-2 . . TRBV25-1 TGTGCCAGCAGTATTCCAGGGGCCCACTATGGCTACACCTTC CASSIPGAHYGYTF
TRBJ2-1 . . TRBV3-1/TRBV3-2 TGTGCCAGCAGCCCAAGTGGTATATTCAGCAATGAGCAGTTCTTC CASSPSGIFSNEQFF
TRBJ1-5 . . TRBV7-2 TGTGCCAGCACCACAGGTGATCAGCCCCAGCATTTT CASTTGDQPQHF
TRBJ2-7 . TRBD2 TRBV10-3 TGTGCCATCACAGGAGCGGGAGTAGGCGAGCAGTACTTC CAITGAGVGEQYF
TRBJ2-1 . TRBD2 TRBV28 TGTGCCAGCAGTTTAGGGGCGGGAGGGGTAAATGAGCAGTTCTTC CASSLGAGGVNEQFF
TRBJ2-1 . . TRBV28 TGTGCCAGCACCCCCCCGGAGGTCTACAATGAGCAGTTCTTC CASTPPEVYNEQFF
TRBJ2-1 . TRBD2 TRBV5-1 TGCGCCAGCAGCTTGGGGGCGGGAGCGACTAGACACAATGAGCAGTTCTTC CASSLGAGATRHNEQFF
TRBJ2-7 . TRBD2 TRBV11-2 TGTGCCAGCAGCACCGTCTCGGGGGGGGCCTACGAGCAGTACTTC CASSTVSGGAYEQYF
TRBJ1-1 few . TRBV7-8 TGTGCCAGCAGCTTAGGTCCAGGGAGGGGGGTTTTTGGAACTGAAGCTTTCTTT CASSLGPGRGVFGTEAFF
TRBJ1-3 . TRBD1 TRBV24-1 TGTGCCACCAGTGATGACAGGGCTGGAAACACCATATATTTT CATSDDRAGNTIYF
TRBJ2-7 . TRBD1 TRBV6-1 TGTGCCAGCAGTGAATCGACAGGGTCGTCCGAGCAGTACTTC CASSESTGSSEQYF
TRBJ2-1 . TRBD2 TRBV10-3 TGTGCCATCAGTCTCCGTACTAGCGGGAGATCAGCTGAGCAGTTCTTC CAISLRTSGRSAEQFF
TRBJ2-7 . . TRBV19 TGTGCCAGTAGTATAGCGGGAACCGAGCAGTACTTC CASSIAGTEQYF
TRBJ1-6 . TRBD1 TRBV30 TGTGCCTGGAGTACGGGACAGGGGTCCTATAATTCACCCCTCCACTTT CAWSTGQGSYNSPLHF
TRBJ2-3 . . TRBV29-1 TGCAGCGTTGAAGATGCCACAGGTTCCCCCACAGATACGCAGTATTTT CSVEDATGSPTDTQYF
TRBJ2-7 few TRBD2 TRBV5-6 TGTGCCAGCAGCTTGGGACAGCCACCTAGCGGGAGTTTCTACGAGCAGTACTTC CASSLGQPPSGSFYEQYF
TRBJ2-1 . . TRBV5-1 TGCGCCAGCAGCTTAACAGGGTGGAGCAATGAGCAGTTCTTC CASSLTGWSNEQFF
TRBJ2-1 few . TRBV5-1 TGCGCCAGCAGCTTAGCAGGGATGGATGAGCAGTTCTTC CASSLAGMDEQFF
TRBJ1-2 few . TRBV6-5 TGTGCCAGCAGGAGCCCTAATAACGCGGGCTACACCTTC CASRSPNNAGYTF
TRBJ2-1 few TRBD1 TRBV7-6 TGTGCCAGCAGCCGGGGACAGGGGGCGGATGAGCAGTTCTTC CASSRGQGADEQFF
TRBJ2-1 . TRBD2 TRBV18 TGTGCCAGCTCACCACGTCGGGGGGTTGATGAGCAGTTCTTC CASSPRRGVDEQFF